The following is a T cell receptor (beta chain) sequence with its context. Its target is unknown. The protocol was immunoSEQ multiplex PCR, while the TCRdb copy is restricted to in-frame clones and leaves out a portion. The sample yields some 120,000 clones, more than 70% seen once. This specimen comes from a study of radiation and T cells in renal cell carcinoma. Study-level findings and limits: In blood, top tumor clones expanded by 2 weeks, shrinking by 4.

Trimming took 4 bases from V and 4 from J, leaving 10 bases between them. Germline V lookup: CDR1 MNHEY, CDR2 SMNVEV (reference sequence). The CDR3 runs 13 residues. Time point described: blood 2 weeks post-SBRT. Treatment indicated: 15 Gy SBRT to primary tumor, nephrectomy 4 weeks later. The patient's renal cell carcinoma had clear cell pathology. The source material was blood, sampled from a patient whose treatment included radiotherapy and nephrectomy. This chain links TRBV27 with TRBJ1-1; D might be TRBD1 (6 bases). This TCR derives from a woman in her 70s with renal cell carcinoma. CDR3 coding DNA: TGTGCCAGCAGTTACAGGGTTGGCACTGAAGCTTTCTTT. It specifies CASSYRVGTEAFF.